Below are 2 T cell receptor beta chains sequenced from a single sample in a study of CD8 T cells in ankylosing spondylitis. MiXCR, run by TCRdb on the 5' RACE reads, gives a single entry per CDR3 protein. The sample has about 240,000 distinct CDR3 sequences; roughly 10% are singletons. The sequenced sample was blood, either unsorted or a sorted T cell fraction (not recorded which). These TCRs come from a male donor with ankylosing spondylitis or in good health (not recorded which).

This clonotype was detected many times. The rearrangement joins TRBV10-3 to TRBJ2-1; 11 bases match TRBD2. There are 18 residues in the CDR3. After removal of 3 bases from V and 3 bases from J, the junction contained 10 bases not matched to a gene. Germline CDR1 is ENHRY and CDR2 is SYGVKD. The CDR3 DNA sequence: TGTGCCATCAGTGAAGGCCTAGCGGGGGGACTCGTCTACAATGAGCAGTTCTTC. Its protein is CAISEGLAGGLVYNEQFF.

This clonotype was counted a few times. The V gene is TRBV28, the J gene TRBJ2-7; D is ambiguous. The CDR3 length is 13 residues. Trimming left V 8 bases short and J 4 bases short, with 15 bases between. The germline gives CDR1 MDHEN, CDR2 SYDVKM. This CDR3 is CASGDLGLYEQYF. The CDR3 coding sequence is TGTGCCAGCGGCGATTTAGGGCTTTACGAGCAGTACTTC.